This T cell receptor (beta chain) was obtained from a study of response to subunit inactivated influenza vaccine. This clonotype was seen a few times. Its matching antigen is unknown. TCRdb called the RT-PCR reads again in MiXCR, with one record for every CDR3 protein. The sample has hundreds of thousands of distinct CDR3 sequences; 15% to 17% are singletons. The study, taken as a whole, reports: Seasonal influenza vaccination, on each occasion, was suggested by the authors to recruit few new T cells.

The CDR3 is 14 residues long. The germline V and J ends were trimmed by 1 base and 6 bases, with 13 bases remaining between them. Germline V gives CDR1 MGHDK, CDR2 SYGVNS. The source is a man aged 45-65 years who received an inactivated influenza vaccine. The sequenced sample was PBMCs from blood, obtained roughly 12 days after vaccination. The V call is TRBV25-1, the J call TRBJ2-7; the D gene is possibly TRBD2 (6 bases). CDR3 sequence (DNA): TGTGCCAGCAGTGAATTCGGGGGAGAGAGCGAGCAGTACTTC. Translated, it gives CASSEFGGESEQYF.